This T cell receptor beta chain is from a study of blood T cell repertoires in COVID-19. Assay used: immunoSEQ multiplex PCR; TCRdb lists only in-frame clones, some missing. The table has around 170,000 clones, roughly 70% seen once. The sample comprised peripheral blood. The source is a woman older than 75 with acute or convalescent COVID-19.

The CDR3: CASSLAIGVVGYTF. The CDR3, as DNA: TGTGCCAGCAGCTTAGCGATAGGAGTAGTTGGCTACACCTTC. The chain employs TRBV7-9 and TRBJ1-2; D is undetermined. This CDR3 comprises 14 residues. Trimming left V 0 bases short and J 7 bases short, with 12 bases between. Germline V gene lookup returns CDR1 SEHNR and CDR2 FQNEAQ (reference sequence).